The 17 T cell receptor beta chains presented below share a single source sample, sequenced in a study of graft-versus-host responses after intestinal transplantation. What these receptors recognize is not known. Data came from immunoSEQ multiplex PCR; TCRdb stores just in-frame clones and leaves some out. The sample includes roughly 100,000 clones, approximately 93% of them seen just once. Sample: unstimulated CD8+ T cells sorted from spleen or lymph node cells, taken before intestinal transplant. All receptors derive from a human donor who received an intestinal transplant.

J is TRBJ2-2 and V is TRBV6-5; D might be TRBD1 or TRBD2, each matching 6 bases. Trimming cost V 6 bases and J 3 bases, with 11 bases left between them. This CDR3 has 14 amino acids. CDR1 and CDR2 from the germline V gene are MNHEY and SVGAGI. The CDR3, as DNA: TGTGCCAGCAGGCAAGGGGGGTACACCGGGGAGCTGTTTTTT. Residues: CASRQGGYTGELFF.

The chain recombines TRBV5-6 with TRBJ2-1; TRBD2 might be the D (5 bases). Germline CDR1 SGHDT, CDR2 YYEEEE. The CDR3 runs 14 residues. Trimming shortened V by 0 bases and J by 5 bases, and 9 bases separated the two germline ends. The CDR3 loop is CASSLDAGDNEQFF. The CDR3 nucleotides are TGTGCCAGCAGCTTGGATGCGGGCGACAATGAGCAGTTCTTC.

The rearrangement uses TRBV9 and TRBJ1-1, with D possibly being TRBD1 (5 bases). With 9 bases removed from V and 1 base from J, the gap between germline ends came to 13 bases. The CDR3 covers 13 residues. Germline CDR1 is SGDLS and CDR2 is YYNGEE. CDR3 DNA: TGTGCCATAAATAGGGGACGGAACACTGAAGCTTTCTTT. Protein product: CAINRGRNTEAFF.

This clone is a singleton in its sample. The chain is built from TRBV4-1 and TRBJ1-6; no reliable D call. The CDR3 covers 18 residues. Trimming shortened V by 3 bases and J by 3 bases, and 18 bases separated the two germline ends. CDR1 and CDR2 from the germline V gene are MGHRA and YSYEKL. In nucleotides, the CDR3 is TGCGCCAGCAGCCAGACCGGGATTCTGAAGGGCTATAATTCACCCCTCCACTTT. Translating it yields CASSQTGILKGYNSPLHF.

V usage is TRBV27 and J usage is TRBJ2-3; weak D call: TRBD2 (6 bases). This CDR3 region has 15 residues. Germline CDR1 is MNHEY and CDR2 is SMNVEV (reference sequence). Trimming removed 3 bases at V and 5 bases at J, with 15 bases between. The CDR3 protein is CASSFAGSGGDTQYF. CDR3 bases: TGTGCCAGCAGTTTCGCAGGTTCCGGGGGAGATACGCAGTATTTT.

This sequence joins TRBV11-2 and TRBJ2-7; D remains ambiguous. V shed 0 bases and J shed 3 bases, with 3 bases lying between them. Per the germline V gene, CDR1 is SGHAT and CDR2 is FQNNGV. This CDR3 is built from 12 residues. CDR3 nucleotides: TGTGCCAGCAGCTTAGACGTCTACGAGCAGTACTTC. This translates into CASSLDVYEQYF.

V usage is TRBV6-6 and J usage is TRBJ2-1, with D possibly being TRBD1 (6 bases). Germline V CDR1 and CDR2: MNHNY, SVGAGI (reference sequence). The CDR3 consists of 16 residues. With 2 bases removed from V and 5 bases from J, the gap between germline ends came to 16 bases. The DNA of the CDR3 is TGTGCCAGCAGTTACCCCCCGGGCAGGGGCGACAATGAGCAGTTCTTC. Encoded protein: CASSYPPGRGDNEQFF.

The chain joins TRBV6-1 to TRBJ2-3, with 9 bases matching TRBD1. The CDR3 has 16 amino acids. V lost 3 bases, J lost 2 bases, and 6 bases stayed unmatched. Germline CDR1 MNHNS, CDR2 SASEGT. CDR3 region: CASSEVGTGTTDTQYF. The CDR3 DNA reads TGTGCCAGCAGTGAGGTCGGGACAGGGACCACAGATACGCAGTATTTT.

This rearrangement joins TRBV5-5 to TRBJ1-1; D gene uncertain. Trimming cost V 0 bases and J 7 bases, with 19 bases left between them. Looked up from germline, CDR1 is SGHKS and CDR2 is YYEKEE (reference sequence). This CDR3 is built from 16 residues. The CDR3, as DNA: TGTGCCAGCAGCTTGGCGCGGGCGACCCTGTTGGGTGAAGCTTTCTTT. Translating gives CASSLARATLLGEAFF.

This clone was counted once. The chain joins TRBV10-3 to TRBJ2-3; the match to TRBD2 covers 12 bases. Germline V gene sequence: CDR1 ENHRY, CDR2 SYGVKD. Unmatched junction bases numbered 6, after V lost 3 bases and J lost 5 bases. The CDR3 contains 16 residues. CDR3 nucleotide sequence: TGTGCCATCAGTGATTGGACTAGCGGGGAATTAGATACGCAGTATTTT. Its protein product is CAISDWTSGELDTQYF.

J is TRBJ2-1 and V is TRBV4-1, with TRBD1 identical over 10 bases. The CDR3 is 15 residues long. Losses at the gene ends were 8 bases for V and 5 bases for J; bases not matched to a gene: 9. Germline CDR1 reads MGHRA; CDR2 reads YSYEKL. The CDR3 DNA is TGCGCCAGCGCCTCCGACAGGGGGCTAAACAATGAGCAGTTCTTC. Translated: CASASDRGLNNEQFF.

The chain combines TRBV23-1 with TRBJ1-5; D unclear. TRBV23-1 is known as an ORF, though its function is uncertain. V was trimmed by 7 bases and J by 9 bases, leaving 7 bases between them. CDR3 length: 10 amino acids. CDR3 in DNA: TGCGCCAGCACCCTTCGGCCCCAGCATTTT. Its translation is CASTLRPQHF.

The genes are TRBV6-5 and TRBJ1-5; tentative D call: TRBD1 (5 bases). The CDR3 extends over 14 amino acids. V shed 5 bases and J shed 1 base, with 9 bases lying between them. Germline-derived CDR1 and CDR2 are MNHEY and SVGAGI. The CDR3 sequence is CASSPTESNQPQHF. CDR3 bases: TGTGCCAGCAGTCCGACAGAAAGCAATCAGCCCCAGCATTTT.

The rearrangement links TRBV10-3 to TRBJ1-5; D unclear. This CDR3 spans 14 amino acids. Germline values: CDR1 ENHRY, CDR2 SYGVKD. The V end was cut by 0 bases, the J end by 10 bases, with 13 bases between. The CDR3 here is CAISESPGKGPQHF. The CDR3 nucleotides are TGTGCCATCAGTGAGTCGCCGGGGAAGGGTCCCCAGCATTTT.

Comments on this clone: The identical CDR3 is also encoded by other nucleotide sequences in the sample. The V and J genes are TRBV4-1 and TRBJ2-7; TRBD1 aligns across 10 bases. The CDR3 spans 19 residues. Germline V gene lookup returns CDR1 MGHRA and CDR2 YSYEKL. Trimming cost V 0 bases and J 5 bases; bases outside gene matches: 16. The CDR3 reads CASSQEPPFPGTGDHEQYF. CDR3 nucleotides: TGCGCCAGCAGCCAAGAGCCCCCGTTCCCCGGGACAGGGGATCACGAGCAGTACTTC.

V gene TRBV27 combines with J gene TRBJ1-2; D call uncertain. CDR1 and CDR2 from the germline V gene are MNHEY and SMNVEV (reference sequence). The V gene lost 2 bases and the J gene lost 4 bases, with 8 bases spanning the gap. The CDR3 extends over 13 amino acids. DNA of the CDR3: TGTGCCAGCAGTTTAAGCCTGCGCTATGGCTACACCTTC. Amino acid sequence: CASSLSLRYGYTF.

The rearrangement joins TRBV14 to TRBJ2-7, with 12 bases that match TRBD1. Germline CDR1 SGHDN, CDR2 FVKESK. The CDR3 is made up of 15 amino acids. After removal of 4 bases from V and 6 bases from J, the junction contained 7 bases not matched to a gene. CDR3 amino acids: CASSLSGTGGAEQYF. DNA of the CDR3: TGTGCCAGCAGCCTATCCGGGACAGGGGGCGCCGAGCAGTACTTC.